This T cell receptor beta chain was sequenced in a study of T cell responses to AZD1222 COVID-19 vaccine. Only in-frame clones appear in the TCRdb table, and some are missing; sequencing was by immunoSEQ multiplex PCR. The table includes 85,000 to 90,000 clones, more than 75% detected once. A remark on this clone: Antigen: not known.

Overall study results and limits: Reportedly, close to half of spike-specific TCRs are directed against unmutated variant regions. All repertoire sampling was performed exclusively after the peak T cell response.

This TCR came from an adult in good health. The sequencing used peripheral blood, collected on day 0 of MenACWY control vaccination.

This chain's CDR3 is CASSPSRTSNTGELFF. CDR3 DNA: TGTGCCAGCAGCCCTTCCCGGACCAGTAACACCGGGGAGCTGTTTTTT. The chain uses TRBV6-2 or TRBV6-3 and TRBJ2-2; D uncertain. V dropped 6 bases and J dropped 2 bases, with 16 bases sitting between them. The CDR3 runs 16 residues. Germline V lookup: CDR1 MNHEY, CDR2 SVGEGT.